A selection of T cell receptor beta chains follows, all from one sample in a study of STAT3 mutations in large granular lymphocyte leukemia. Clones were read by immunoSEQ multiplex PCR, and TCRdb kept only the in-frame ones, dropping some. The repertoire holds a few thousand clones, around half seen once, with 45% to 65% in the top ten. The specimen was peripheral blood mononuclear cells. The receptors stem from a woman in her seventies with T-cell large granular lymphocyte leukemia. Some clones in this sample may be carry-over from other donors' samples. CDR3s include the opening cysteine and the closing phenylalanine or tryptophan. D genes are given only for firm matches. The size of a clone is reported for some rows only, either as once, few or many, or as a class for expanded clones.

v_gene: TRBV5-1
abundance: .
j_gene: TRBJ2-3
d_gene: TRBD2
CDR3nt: TGCGCCAGCAGCTCGACTAGCGGCACAGATACGCAGTATTTT
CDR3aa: CASSSTSGTDTQYF

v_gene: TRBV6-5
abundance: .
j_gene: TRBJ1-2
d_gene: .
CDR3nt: TGTGCCAGCAGTTACGACAGGAGGCGAGACTTATATGGCTACACCTTC
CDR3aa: CASSYDRRRDLYGYTF

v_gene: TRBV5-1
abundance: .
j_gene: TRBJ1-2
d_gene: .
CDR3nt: TGCGCCAGCAGTACGGAGAGTCGATATGGCTACACCTTC
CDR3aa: CASSTESRYGYTF

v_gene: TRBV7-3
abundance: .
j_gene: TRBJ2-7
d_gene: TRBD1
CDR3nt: TGTGCCAGCAGCCTATATCGGGACAGGGGGTACGAGCAGTACTTC
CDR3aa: CASSLYRDRGYEQYF

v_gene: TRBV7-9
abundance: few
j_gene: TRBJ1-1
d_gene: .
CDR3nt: TGTGCCAGCAGCTTAAGGAGGGACACGGAAGCTTTCTTT
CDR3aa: CASSLRRDTEAFF

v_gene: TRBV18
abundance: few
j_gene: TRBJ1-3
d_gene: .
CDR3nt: TGTGCCAGCTCACCACCGGTCGTTGGGGCACGAGGAAACACCATATATTTT
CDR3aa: CASSPPVVGARGNTIYF

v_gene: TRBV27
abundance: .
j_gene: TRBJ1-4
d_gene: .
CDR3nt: TGTGCCAGCAGTTTATCGAGCACTAATGAAAAACTGTTTTTT
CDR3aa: CASSLSSTNEKLFF

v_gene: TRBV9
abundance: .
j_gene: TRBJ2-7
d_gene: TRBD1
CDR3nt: TGTGCCAGCAGCCGGACAGGGGCCTACGAGCAGTACTTC
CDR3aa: CASSRTGAYEQYF

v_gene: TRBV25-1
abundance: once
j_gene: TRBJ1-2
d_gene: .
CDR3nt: TGTGCCAGCACCCAGGGGACCTATGGCTACACCTTC
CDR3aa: CASTQGTYGYTF

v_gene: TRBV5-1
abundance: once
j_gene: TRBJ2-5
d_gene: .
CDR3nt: TGCGCCAGCAGCTTGGCCGGTGGGGGATACCAAGAGACCCAGTACTTC
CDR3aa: CASSLAGGGYQETQYF

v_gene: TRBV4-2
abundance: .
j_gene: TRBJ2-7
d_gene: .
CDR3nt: TGTGCCAGCAGGCGCATAGGGGGGGAGCAGTACTTC
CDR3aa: CASRRIGGEQYF

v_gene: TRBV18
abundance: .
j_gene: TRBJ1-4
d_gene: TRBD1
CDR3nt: TGTGCCAGCTCTCCTGACAGGGGAAATGAAAAACTGTTTTTT
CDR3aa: CASSPDRGNEKLFF

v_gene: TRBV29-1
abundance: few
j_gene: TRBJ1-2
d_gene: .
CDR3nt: TGCAGCGTTGAGGACAGATCAGGCTACACCTTC
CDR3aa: CSVEDRSGYTF

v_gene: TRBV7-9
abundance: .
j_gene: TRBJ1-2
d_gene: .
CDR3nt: TGTGCCAGCAGCTTCAGGGAGGGCTATGGCTACACCTTC
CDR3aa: CASSFREGYGYTF

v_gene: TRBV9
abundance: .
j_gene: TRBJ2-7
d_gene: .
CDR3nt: TGTGCCAGCAGCGTAGGCTATGGCCTGACTTACGAGCAGTACTTC
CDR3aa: CASSVGYGLTYEQYF

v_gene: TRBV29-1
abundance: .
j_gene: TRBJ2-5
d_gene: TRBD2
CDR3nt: TGCAGCGTTGCTCCCTCGGGAGGAGAGACCCAGTACTTC
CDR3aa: CSVAPSGGETQYF

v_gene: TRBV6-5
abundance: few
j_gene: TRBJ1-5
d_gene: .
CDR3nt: TGTGCCAGCAGCGTGACAGGTAGAAGCAATCAGCCCCAGCATTTT
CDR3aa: CASSVTGRSNQPQHF

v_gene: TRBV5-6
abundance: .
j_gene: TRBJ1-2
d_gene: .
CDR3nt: TGTGCCAGCAGCTTGGCGCGGCCGATCTATGGCTACACCTTC
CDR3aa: CASSLARPIYGYTF

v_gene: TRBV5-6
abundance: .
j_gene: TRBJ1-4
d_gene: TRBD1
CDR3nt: TGTGCCAGCAGCCCAACAGGGGACGGCGTAAAACTGTTTTTT
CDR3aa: CASSPTGDGVKLFF

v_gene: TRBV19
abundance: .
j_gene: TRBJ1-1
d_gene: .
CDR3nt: TGTGCCAGTAGTAAGCTACAGGGTAGGGCTGAAGCTTTCTTT
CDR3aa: CASSKLQGRAEAFF

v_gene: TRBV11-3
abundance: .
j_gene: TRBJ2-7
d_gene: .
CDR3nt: TGTGCCAGCAGCGCCAACTACGAGCAGTACTTC
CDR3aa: CASSANYEQYF

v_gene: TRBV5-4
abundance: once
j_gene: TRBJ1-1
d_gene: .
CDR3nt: TGTGCCAGCAGCTTGCGCAGGACGAACACTGAAGCTTTCTTT
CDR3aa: CASSLRRTNTEAFF

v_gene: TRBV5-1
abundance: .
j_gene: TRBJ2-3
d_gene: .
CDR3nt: TGCGCCAGCACTACGTTGGGGGGCAGCACAGATACGCAGTATTTT
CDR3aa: CASTTLGGSTDTQYF

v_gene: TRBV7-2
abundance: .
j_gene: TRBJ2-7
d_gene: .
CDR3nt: TGTGCCAGCAGCTTAGCCCAAACGAGGGGGTCGCAGTACTTC
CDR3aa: CASSLAQTRGSQYF

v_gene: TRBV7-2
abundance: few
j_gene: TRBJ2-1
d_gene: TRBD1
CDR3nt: TGTGCCAGCAGCCCCCACACAGGGGGTTACAATGAGCAGTTCTTC
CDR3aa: CASSPHTGGYNEQFF

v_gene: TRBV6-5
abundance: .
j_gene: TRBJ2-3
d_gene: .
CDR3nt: TGTGCCAGCAATCCGCGGTACGAAGATACGCAGTATTTT
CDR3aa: CASNPRYEDTQYF

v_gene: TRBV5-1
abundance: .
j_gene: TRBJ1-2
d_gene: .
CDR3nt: TGCGCCAGCAGCTTGTCTGGGGGCGCTAACTATGGCTACACCTTC
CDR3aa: CASSLSGGANYGYTF

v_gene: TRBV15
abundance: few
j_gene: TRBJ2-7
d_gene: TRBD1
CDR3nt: TGTGCCACCAGCAGAGTGGTTCAGGGGGTCTACGAGCAGTACTTC
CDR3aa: CATSRVVQGVYEQYF

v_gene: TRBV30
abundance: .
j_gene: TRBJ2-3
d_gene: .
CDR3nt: TGTGCCTGGGGGTGGGCGGGCACAGATACGCAGTATTTT
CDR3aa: CAWGWAGTDTQYF

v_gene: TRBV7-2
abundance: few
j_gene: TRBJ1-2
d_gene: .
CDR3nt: TGTGCCAGCAGCTTGGACGACAGATTCTCCTATGGCTACACCTTC
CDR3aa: CASSLDDRFSYGYTF

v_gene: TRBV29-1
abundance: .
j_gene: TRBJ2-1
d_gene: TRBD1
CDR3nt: TGCAGCGTTGAAGTCGGACAGGCGTTCTACAATGAGCAGTTCTTC
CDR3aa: CSVEVGQAFYNEQFF

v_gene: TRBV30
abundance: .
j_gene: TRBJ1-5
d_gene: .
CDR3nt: TGTGCCTGGAGTGTGTCCAGGACAGCTAGCAATCAGCCCCAGCATTTT
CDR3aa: CAWSVSRTASNQPQHF

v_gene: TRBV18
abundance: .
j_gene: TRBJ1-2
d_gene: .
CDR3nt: TGTGCCAGCTCACCACAAAGCAGTGTCGACTATGGCTACACCTTC
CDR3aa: CASSPQSSVDYGYTF

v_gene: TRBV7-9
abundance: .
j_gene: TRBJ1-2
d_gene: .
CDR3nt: TGTGCCAGCAGCCCAGGTTGGGATCTCTATGGCTACACCTTC
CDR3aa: CASSPGWDLYGYTF

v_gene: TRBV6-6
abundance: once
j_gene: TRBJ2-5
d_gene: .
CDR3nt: TGTGCCAGCAACCCTTACAGGGATGGGGAGACCCAGTACTTC
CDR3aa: CASNPYRDGETQYF

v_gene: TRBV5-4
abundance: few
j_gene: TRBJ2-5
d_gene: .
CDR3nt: TGTGCCAGCAGCTCCCAAGAGACCCAGTACTTC
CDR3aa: CASSSQETQYF

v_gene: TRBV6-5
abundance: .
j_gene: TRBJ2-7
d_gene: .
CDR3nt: TGTGCCAGCAGTTACTGGACAGCCTCCTACGAGCAGTACTTC
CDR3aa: CASSYWTASYEQYF

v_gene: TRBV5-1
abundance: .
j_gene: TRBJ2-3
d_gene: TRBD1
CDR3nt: TGCGCCAGCAGCCGAGGGGACAGGGGATTTGATACGCAGTATTTT
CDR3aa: CASSRGDRGFDTQYF

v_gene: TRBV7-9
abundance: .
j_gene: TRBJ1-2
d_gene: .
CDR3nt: TGTGCCAGCAGCTTAGCGGGACACTCAGCTAACTATGGCTACACCTTC
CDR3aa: CASSLAGHSANYGYTF

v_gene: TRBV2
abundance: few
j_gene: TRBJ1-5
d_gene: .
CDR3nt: TGTGCCAGCAGTGAATGGCAGGGCAATCAGCCCCAGCATTTT
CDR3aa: CASSEWQGNQPQHF

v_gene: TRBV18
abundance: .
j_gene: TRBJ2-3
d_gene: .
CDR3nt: TGTGCCAGCTCACCTTCCGGGGCAGATACGCAGTATTTT
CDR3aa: CASSPSGADTQYF

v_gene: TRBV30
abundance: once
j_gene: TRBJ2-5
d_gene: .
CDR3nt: TGTGCCTGGAAAGTGGGCGCCGGAGAGACCCAGTACTTC
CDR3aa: CAWKVGAGETQYF

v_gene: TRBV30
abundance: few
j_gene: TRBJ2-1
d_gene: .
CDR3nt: TGTGCCTGGAGTGTACAGCAGGGATACGGGAATGAGCAGTTCTTC
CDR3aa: CAWSVQQGYGNEQFF

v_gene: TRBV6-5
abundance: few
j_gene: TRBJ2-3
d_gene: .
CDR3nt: TGTGCCAGCAGGGCTAGCACAGATACGCAGTATTTT
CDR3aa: CASRASTDTQYF